The sequence of this T cell receptor beta chain was determined in a study of beta chain features in type 1 diabetes. Regarding the study as a whole: Naive, central memory and regulatory TCRB repertoires appeared more similar among patients than healthy donors. The study left unresolved whether HLA type influences TCRB rearrangement. People with Type 1 diabetes carried modestly yet significantly shorter TCRB CDR3s in all four CD4+ subsets.

Central memory, naive, regulatory and stem cell-like memory CD4+ cells were sorted by CD45RO/CCR7/CD25/CD127/CD95/CD27. Every isolated RNA sample was fully reverse transcribed, so sequencing captured expressed TCRB transcripts. An average of about 3.57 million reads was obtained for naive, central memory and regulatory T cell samples. Repertoires were generated with immunoSEQ multiplex PCR, while TCRdb's copy carries only in-frame clones and drops some. The table lists around 100,000 clones, 28% of them singletons. This clone was observed a few times. Its target is not known. Per germline, CDR1 SGHTA and CDR2 FQGNSA. The V end was cut by 3 bases, the J end by 4 bases, with 12 bases between. CDR3 length equals 14 residues.

The sequence was collected from a woman aged 18 to 35 with type 1 diabetes. Material: central memory CD4+ T cells from blood. The rearrangement links TRBV7-2 to TRBJ1-2; D gene ambiguous. CDR3 coding DNA: TGTGCCAGCAGCTTGACGAGCGGTCCCTATGGCTACACCTTC. Amino acids: CASSLTSGPYGYTF.